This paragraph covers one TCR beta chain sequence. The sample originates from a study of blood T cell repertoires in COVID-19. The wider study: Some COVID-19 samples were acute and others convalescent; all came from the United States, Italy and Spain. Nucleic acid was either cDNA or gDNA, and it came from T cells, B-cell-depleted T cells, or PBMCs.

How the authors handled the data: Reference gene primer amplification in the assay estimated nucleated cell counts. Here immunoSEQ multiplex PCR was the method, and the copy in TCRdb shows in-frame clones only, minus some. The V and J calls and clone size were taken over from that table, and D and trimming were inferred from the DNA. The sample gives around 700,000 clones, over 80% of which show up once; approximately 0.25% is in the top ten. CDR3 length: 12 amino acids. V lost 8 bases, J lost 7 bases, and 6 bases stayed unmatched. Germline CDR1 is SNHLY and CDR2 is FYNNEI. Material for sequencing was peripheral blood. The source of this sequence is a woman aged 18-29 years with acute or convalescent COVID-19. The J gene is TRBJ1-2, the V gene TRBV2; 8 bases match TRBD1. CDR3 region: CASVQGASGYTF. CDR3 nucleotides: TGTGCCAGCGTTCAGGGGGCAAGTGGCTACACCTTC.